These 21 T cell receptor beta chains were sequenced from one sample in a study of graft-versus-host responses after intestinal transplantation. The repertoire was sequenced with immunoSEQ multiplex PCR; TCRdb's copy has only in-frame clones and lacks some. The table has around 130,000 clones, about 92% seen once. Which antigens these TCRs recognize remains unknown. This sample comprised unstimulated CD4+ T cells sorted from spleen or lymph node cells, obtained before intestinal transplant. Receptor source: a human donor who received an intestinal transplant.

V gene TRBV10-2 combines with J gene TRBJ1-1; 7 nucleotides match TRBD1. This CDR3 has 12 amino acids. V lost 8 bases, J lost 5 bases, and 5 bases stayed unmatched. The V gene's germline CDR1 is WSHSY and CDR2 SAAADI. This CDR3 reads CASGAGGTEAFF. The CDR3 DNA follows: TGCGCCAGCGGGGCAGGGGGGACTGAAGCTTTCTTT.

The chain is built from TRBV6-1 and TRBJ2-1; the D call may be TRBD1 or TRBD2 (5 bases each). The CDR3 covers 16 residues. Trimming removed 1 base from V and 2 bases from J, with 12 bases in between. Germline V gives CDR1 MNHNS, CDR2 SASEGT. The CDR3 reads CASSEVHGAAYNEQFF. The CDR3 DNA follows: TGTGCCAGCAGTGAAGTCCACGGGGCAGCCTACAATGAGCAGTTCTTC.

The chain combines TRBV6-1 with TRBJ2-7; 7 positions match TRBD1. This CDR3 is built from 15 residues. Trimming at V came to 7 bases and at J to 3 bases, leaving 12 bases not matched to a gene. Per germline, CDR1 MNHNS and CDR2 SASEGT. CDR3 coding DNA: TGTGCCAGCAATGCTTACAGGGGCGGCTTCTACGAGCAGTACTTC. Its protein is CASNAYRGGFYEQYF.

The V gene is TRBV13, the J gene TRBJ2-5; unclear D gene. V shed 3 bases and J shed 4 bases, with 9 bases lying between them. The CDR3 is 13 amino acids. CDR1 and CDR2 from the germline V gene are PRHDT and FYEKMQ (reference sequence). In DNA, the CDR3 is TGTGCCAGCAGCTTGCGGCCGGGAGAGACCCAGTACTTC. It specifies CASSLRPGETQYF. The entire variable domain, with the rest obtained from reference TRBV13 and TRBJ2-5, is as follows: AAGVIQSPRHLIKEKRETATLKCYPIPRHDTVYWYQQGPGQDPQFLISFYEKMQSDKGSIPDRFSAQQFSDYHSELNMSSLELGDSALYFCASSLRPGETQYFGPGTRLLVL.

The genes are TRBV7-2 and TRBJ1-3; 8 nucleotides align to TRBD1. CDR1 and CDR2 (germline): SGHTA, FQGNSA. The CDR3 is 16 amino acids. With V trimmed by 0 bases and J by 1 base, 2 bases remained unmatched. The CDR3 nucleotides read TGTGCCAGCAGCTTAGCCCGGACAGGGTCTGGAAACACCATATATTTT. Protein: CASSLARTGSGNTIYF.

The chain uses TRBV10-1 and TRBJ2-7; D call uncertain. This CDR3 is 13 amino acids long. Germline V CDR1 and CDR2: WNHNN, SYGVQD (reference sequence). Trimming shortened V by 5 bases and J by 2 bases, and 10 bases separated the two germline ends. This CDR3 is CASSRSEPYEQYF. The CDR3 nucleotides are TGCGCCAGCAGTAGGTCCGAACCCTACGAGCAGTACTTC.

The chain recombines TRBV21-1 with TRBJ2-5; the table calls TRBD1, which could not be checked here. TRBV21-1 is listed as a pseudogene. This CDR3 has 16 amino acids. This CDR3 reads CASSKGPGFPQETQYF. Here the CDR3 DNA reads TGTGCCAGCAGCAAAGGTCCAGGGTTCCCACAAGAGACCCAGTACTTC.

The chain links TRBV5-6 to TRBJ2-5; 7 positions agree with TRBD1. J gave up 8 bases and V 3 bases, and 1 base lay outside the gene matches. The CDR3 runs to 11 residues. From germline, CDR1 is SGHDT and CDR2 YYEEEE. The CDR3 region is CASSWDSTQYF. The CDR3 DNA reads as TGTGCCAGCAGCTGGGACAGTACCCAGTACTTC. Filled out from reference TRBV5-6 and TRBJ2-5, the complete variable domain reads DAGVTQSPTHLIKTRGQQVTLRCSPKSGHDTVSWYQQALGQGPQFIFQYYEEEERQRGNFPDRFSGHQFPNYSSELNVNALLLGDSALYLCASSWDSTQYFGPGTRLLVL.

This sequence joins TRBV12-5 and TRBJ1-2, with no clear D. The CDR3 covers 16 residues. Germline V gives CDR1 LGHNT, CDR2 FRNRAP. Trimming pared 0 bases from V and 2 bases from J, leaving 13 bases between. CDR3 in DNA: TGTGCTAGTGGTTTGGTAGTAGGGCCCCCAAACTATGGCTACACCTTC. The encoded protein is CASGLVVGPPNYGYTF.

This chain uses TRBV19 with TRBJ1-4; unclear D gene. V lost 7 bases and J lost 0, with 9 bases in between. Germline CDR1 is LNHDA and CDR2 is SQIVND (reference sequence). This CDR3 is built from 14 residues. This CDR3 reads CASKPTATNEKLFF. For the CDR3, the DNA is TGTGCCAGTAAGCCCACCGCAACTAATGAAAAACTGTTTTTT.

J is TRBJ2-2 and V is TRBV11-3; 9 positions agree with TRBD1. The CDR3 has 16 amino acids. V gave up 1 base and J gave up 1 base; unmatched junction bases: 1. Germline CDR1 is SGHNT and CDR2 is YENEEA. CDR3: CASSLGGQGNTGELFF. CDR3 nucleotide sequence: TGTGCCAGCAGCTTAGGGGGACAGGGGAACACCGGGGAGCTGTTTTTT.

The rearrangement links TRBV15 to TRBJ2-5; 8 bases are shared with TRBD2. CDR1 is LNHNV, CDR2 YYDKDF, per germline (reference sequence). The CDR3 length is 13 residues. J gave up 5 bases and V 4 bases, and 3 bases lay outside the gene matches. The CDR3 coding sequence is TGTGCCACCAGCACCGGGACTAGGGAGACCCAGTACTTC. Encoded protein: CATSTGTRETQYF.

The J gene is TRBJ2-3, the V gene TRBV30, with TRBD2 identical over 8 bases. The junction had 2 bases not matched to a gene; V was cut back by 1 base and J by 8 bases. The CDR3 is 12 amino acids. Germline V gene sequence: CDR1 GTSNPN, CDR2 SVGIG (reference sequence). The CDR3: CAWSEAGGTQYF. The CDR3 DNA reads TGTGCCTGGAGTGAGGCGGGGGGTACGCAGTATTTT. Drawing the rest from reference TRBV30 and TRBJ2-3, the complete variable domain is SQTIHQWPATLVQPVGSPLSLECTVEGTSNPNLYWYRQAAGRGLQLLFYSVGIGQISSEVPQNLSASRPQDRQFILSSKKLLLSDSGFYLCAWSEAGGTQYFGPGTRLTVL.

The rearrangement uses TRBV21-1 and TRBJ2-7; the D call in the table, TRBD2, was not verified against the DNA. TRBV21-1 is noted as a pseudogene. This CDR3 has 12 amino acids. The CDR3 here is CASEAVFYEQYF. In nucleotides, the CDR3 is TGTGCCAGCGAGGCAGTTTTCTACGAGCAGTACTTC.

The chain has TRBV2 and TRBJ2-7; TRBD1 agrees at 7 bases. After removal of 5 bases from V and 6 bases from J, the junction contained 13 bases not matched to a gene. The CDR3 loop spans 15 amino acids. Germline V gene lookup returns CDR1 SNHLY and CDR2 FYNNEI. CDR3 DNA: TGTGCCAGCAGTAGAACCGGGACAGCCCCCAGCGAGCAGTACTTC. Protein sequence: CASSRTGTAPSEQYF.

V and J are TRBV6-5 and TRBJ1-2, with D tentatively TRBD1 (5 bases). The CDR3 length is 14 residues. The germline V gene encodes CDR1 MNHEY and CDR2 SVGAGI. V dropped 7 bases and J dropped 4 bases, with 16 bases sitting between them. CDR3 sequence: CASTNKGQGYGYTF. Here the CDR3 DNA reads TGTGCCAGCACCAATAAGGGGCAGGGCTATGGCTACACCTTC.

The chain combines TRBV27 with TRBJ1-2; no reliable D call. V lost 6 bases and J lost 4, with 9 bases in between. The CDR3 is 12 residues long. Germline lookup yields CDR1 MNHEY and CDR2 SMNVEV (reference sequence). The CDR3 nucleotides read TGTGCCAGCAGGGACTTTGGCTATGGCTACACCTTC. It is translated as CASRDFGYGYTF.

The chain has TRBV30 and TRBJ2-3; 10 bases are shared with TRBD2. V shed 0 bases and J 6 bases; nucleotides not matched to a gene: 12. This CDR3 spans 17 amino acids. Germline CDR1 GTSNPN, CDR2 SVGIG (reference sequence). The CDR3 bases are TGTGCCTGGAGTGTAGGGGAGCGGGGGGGATCAGTGGATACGCAGTATTTT. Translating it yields CAWSVGERGGSVDTQYF.

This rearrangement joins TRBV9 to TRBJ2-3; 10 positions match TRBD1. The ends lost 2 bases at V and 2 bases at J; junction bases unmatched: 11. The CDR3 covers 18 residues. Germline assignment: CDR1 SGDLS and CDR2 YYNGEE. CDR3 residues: CASSVPPGTGALTDTQYF. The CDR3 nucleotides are TGTGCCAGCAGCGTCCCCCCCGGGACAGGGGCCCTCACAGATACGCAGTATTTT.

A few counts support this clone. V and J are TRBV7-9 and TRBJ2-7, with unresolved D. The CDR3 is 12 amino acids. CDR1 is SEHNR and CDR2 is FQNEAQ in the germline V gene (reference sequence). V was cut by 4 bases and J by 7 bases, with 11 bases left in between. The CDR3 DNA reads TGTGCCAGCAGCTCCGACCCCAAGGAGCAGTACTTC. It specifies CASSSDPKEQYF.

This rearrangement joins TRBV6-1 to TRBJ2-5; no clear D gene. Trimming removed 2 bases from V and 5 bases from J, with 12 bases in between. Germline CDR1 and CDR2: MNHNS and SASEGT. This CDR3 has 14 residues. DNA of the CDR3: TGTGCCAGCAGTGAATCATGGGTCGTGGAGACCCAGTACTTC. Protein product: CASSESWVVETQYF.